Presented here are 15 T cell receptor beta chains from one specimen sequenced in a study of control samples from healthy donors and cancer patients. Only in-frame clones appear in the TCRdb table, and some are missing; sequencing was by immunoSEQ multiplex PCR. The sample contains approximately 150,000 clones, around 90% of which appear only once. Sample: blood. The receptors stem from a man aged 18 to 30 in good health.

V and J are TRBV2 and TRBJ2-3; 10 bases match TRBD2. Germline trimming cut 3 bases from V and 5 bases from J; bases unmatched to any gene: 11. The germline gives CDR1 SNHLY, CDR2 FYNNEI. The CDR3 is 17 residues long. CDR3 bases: TGTGCCAGCAGTGAGAGAGGAGCGGGGGGGCATCAAGATACGCAGTATTTT. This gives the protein CASSERGAGGHQDTQYF.

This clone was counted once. CDR3 nucleotides: TGTGCCAGCAGCTTGAGGTACAGGTCCTACGAGCAGTACTTC. It specifies CASSLRYRSYEQYF. The chain couples TRBV5-8 to TRBJ2-7; possibly TRBD1 for D (5 bases). This CDR3 is 14 amino acids long. V was cut by 1 base and J by 1 base, with 9 bases left in between. CDR1 is SGHTS and CDR2 is YDEGEE in the germline V gene.

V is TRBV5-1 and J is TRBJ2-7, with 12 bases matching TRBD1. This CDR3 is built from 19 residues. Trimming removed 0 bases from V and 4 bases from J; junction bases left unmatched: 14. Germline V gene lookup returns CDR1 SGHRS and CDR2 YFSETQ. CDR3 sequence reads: CASSLARGAGQGAHYEQYF. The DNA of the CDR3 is TGCGCCAGCAGCTTGGCCCGGGGCGCGGGACAGGGGGCGCATTACGAGCAGTACTTC.

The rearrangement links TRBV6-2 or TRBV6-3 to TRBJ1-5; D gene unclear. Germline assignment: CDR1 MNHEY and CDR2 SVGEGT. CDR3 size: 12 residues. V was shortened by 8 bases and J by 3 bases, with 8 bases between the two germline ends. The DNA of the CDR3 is TGTGCCAGCTGCCGAATCAATCAGCCCCAGCATTTT. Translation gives CASCRINQPQHF.

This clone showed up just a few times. The CDR3 loop is CASSFTGRYGNQPQHF. CDR3 nucleotides: TGTGCCAGCAGCTTTACGGGCCGTTACGGCAATCAGCCCCAGCATTTT. The rearrangement uses TRBV5-6 and TRBJ1-5; D remains unclear. Germline loops: CDR1 SGHDT, CDR2 YYEEEE. The CDR3 sequence is 16 residues long. V lost 2 bases and J 2 bases, leaving 14 bases between the germline ends.

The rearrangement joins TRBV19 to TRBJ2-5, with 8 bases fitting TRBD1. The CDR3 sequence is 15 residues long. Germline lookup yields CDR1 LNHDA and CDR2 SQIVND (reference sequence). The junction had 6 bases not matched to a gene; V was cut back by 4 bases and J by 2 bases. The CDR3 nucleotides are TGTGCCAGTAGTACCGGGACAGGAGGTCAAGAGACCCAGTACTTC. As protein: CASSTGTGGQETQYF.

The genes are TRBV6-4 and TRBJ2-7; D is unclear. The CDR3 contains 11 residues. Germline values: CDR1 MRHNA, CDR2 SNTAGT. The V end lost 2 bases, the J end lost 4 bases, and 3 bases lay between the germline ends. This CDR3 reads CASSDPYEQYF. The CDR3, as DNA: TGTGCCAGCAGTGACCCATACGAGCAGTACTTC.

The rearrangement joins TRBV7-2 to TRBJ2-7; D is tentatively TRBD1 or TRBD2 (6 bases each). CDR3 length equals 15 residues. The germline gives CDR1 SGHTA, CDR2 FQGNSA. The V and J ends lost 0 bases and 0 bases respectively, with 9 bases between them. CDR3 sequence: CASSLAGGPSYEQYF. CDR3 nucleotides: TGTGCCAGCAGCTTAGCTGGGGGGCCCTCCTACGAGCAGTACTTC. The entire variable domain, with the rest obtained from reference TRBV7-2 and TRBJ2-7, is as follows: GAGVSQSPSNKVTEKGKDVELRCDPISGHTALYWYRQSLGQGLEFLIYFQGNSAPDKSGLPSDRFSAERTGGSVSTLTIQRTQQEDSAVYLCASSLAGGPSYEQYFGPGTRLTVT.

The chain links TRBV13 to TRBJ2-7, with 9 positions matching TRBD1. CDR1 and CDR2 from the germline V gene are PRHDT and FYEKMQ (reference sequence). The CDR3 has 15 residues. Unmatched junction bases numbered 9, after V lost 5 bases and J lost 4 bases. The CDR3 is CASSPRPGTGYEQYF. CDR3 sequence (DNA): TGTGCCAGCAGCCCACGACCCGGGACAGGGTACGAGCAGTACTTC.

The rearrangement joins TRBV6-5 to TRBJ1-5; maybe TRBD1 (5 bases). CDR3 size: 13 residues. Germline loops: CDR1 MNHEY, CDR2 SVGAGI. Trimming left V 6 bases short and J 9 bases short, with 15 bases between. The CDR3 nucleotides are TGTGCCAGCAGGGGGACTAAGGGGAGGCCCCAGCATTTT. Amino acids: CASRGTKGRPQHF.

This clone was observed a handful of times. CDR3 amino acids: CASSPQGSGSHNEQFF. The DNA of the CDR3 is TGCGCCAGCAGCCCCCAGGGTAGCGGGTCCCACAATGAGCAGTTCTTC. This rearrangement joins TRBV4-1 to TRBJ2-1; TRBD2 matches at 7 bases. The CDR3 totals 16 residues. J gave up 5 bases and V 4 bases, and 11 bases lay outside the gene matches. Germline V gene sequence: CDR1 MGHRA, CDR2 YSYEKL.

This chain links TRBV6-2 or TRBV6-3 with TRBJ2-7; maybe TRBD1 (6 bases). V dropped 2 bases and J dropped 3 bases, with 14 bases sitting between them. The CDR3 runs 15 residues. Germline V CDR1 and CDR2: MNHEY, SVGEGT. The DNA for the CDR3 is TGTGCCAGCAGTTACGAAGGGGGTAGAGTCTACGAGCAGTACTTC. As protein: CASSYEGGRVYEQYF.

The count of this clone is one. The CDR3 DNA is TGTGCCAGCAGCTTGGGAGTAGCGGGCACTAGCACAGATACGCAGTATTTT. Its translation: CASSLGVAGTSTDTQYF. The chain couples TRBV5-5 to TRBJ2-3, with 7 bases identical to TRBD2. This CDR3 comprises 17 residues. Per the germline V gene, CDR1 is SGHKS and CDR2 is YYEKEE (reference sequence). J gave up 0 bases and V 0 bases, and 7 bases lay outside the gene matches.

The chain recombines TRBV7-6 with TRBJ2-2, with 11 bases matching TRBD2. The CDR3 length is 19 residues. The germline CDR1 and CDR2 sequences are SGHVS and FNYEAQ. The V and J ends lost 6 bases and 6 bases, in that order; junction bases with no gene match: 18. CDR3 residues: CASSPRPQTSGGWAGELFF. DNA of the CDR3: TGTGCCAGCAGTCCTAGACCCCAAACTAGCGGGGGATGGGCCGGGGAGCTGTTTTTT.

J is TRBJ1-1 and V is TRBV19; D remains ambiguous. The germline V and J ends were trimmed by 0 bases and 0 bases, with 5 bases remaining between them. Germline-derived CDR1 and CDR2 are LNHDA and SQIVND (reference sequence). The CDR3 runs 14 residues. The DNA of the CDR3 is TGTGCCAGTAGTATAGATCTGATGAACACTGAAGCTTTCTTT. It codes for CASSIDLMNTEAFF.